This T cell receptor beta chain appears in the sequencing data of a study of response to subunit inactivated influenza vaccine. This clonotype was observed a handful of times. The target antigen is unknown. Whole-study findings and limits: With each seasonal influenza vaccination, the authors suggested, few new T cells are recruited.

TCRdb called the RT-PCR reads again in MiXCR, with one record for every CDR3 protein. This table holds about 500,000 distinct CDR3 sequences, around 13% found once. The receptor was isolated from a man aged 50 to 60 who received an inactivated influenza vaccine. The sequences come from PBMCs from blood, collected 40 to 50 days after vaccination.

The CDR3 region has the DNA TGTGCCAGCTCATCTCAATCAGCGGGGGCGGAGACCCAGTACTTC. Amino acids: CASSSQSAGAETQYF. The rearrangement uses TRBV18 and TRBJ2-5; 8 bases are shared with TRBD2. The V gene end was trimmed by 5 bases and the J gene end by 5 bases; junction bases not matched to a gene: 10. This CDR3 comprises 15 residues. Germline V lookup: CDR1 KGHSH, CDR2 LQKENI.